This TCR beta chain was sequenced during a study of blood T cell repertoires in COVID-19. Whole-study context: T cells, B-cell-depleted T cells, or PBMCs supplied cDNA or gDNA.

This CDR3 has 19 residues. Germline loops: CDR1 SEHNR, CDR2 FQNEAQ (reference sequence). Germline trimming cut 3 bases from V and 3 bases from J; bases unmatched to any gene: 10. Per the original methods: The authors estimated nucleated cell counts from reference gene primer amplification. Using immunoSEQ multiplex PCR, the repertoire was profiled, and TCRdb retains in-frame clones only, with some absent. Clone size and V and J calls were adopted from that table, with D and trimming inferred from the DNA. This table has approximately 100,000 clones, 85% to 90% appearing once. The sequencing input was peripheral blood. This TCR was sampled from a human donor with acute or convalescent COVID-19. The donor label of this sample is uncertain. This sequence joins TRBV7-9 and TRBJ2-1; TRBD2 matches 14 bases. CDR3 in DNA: TGTGCCAGCAGCTTTTTGGGGACTAGCGGGAGTTCCGTCTACAATGAGCAGTTCTTC. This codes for CASSFLGTSGSSVYNEQFF.